This TCR beta chain is drawn from a study of cytomegalovirus exposure and HLA in healthy donors. The ends lost 4 bases at V and 11 bases at J; junction bases unmatched: 10. The length of the CDR3 is 13 residues. Germline assignment: CDR1 SGHNT and CDR2 YYREEE (reference sequence). This clone was counted a single time. TCRdb keeps only in-frame clones here, not all; method: immunoSEQ multiplex PCR. Among hundreds of thousands of clones listed, 87% were seen once. The sample was PBMCs. V usage is TRBV5-4 and J usage is TRBJ2-3, with 7 bases that match TRBD2. The TCR sequence derives from a woman between 18 and 30 years old in good health and CMV-seropositive. CDR3 in amino acids: CASSSSSGEGQYF. The CDR3 region has the DNA TGTGCCAGCAGCAGCTCTAGTGGGGAGGGGCAGTATTTT.